These 7 T cell receptor beta chains originate from one sample sequenced in a study of blood T cell repertoires in COVID-19. The repertoire was sequenced with immunoSEQ multiplex PCR; TCRdb's copy has only in-frame clones and lacks some. The table includes approximately 260,000 clones, 88% detected once. Sequenced: peripheral blood. The receptors shown here come from a woman between 65 and 79 years old with COVID-19, enrolled during active disease.

The chain is built from TRBV7-6 and TRBJ2-7, with 8 bases aligning to TRBD1. This CDR3 has 17 amino acids. Germline CDR1 reads SGHVS; CDR2 reads FNYEAQ. The V and J ends lost 3 bases and 4 bases, in that order; junction bases with no gene match: 14. CDR3 sequence: CASSLAHQTTGVYEQYF. The CDR3 DNA follows: TGTGCCAGCAGCTTGGCGCATCAAACGACAGGGGTGTACGAGCAGTACTTC.

The J gene is TRBJ1-3, the V gene TRBV28; the D gene is possibly TRBD1 (5 bases). The CDR3 is 13 amino acids. The V gene lost 7 bases and the J gene lost 4 bases, with 11 bases spanning the gap. The germline CDR1 and CDR2 sequences are MDHEN and SYDVKM. The CDR3 DNA reads TGTGCCAGCACCGGGGCGGGGGGAAACACCATATATTTT. It codes for CASTGAGGNTIYF.

V is TRBV5-1 and J is TRBJ2-3; TRBD1 is a possible D gene (6 bases). The CDR3 contains 15 residues. V lost 1 base and J lost 2, with 11 bases in between. Per germline, CDR1 SGHRS and CDR2 YFSETQ. In DNA form, the CDR3 reads TGCGCCAGCAGCTTGCAGGGGACCTTCACAGATACGCAGTATTTT. This codes for CASSLQGTFTDTQYF.

This sequence joins TRBV7-9 and TRBJ1-2, with 7 bases fitting TRBD1. The CDR3 is 13 residues long. CDR1 is SEHNR, CDR2 FQNEAQ, per germline (reference sequence). Trimming took 5 bases from V and 6 from J; bases not matched to a gene: 6. The CDR3 DNA reads TGTGCCAGCAGCCTTTCCGGGACAGATGGCTACACCTTC. It specifies CASSLSGTDGYTF.

This chain joins TRBV25-1 and TRBJ2-1; D call uncertain. Looked up from germline, CDR1 is MGHDK and CDR2 is SYGVNS. The CDR3 extends over 12 amino acids. V was cut by 3 bases and J by 7 bases, with 7 bases left in between. The CDR3 DNA reads TGTGCCAGCAGTGATTGGCGGAATGAGCAGTTCTTC. Its translation is CASSDWRNEQFF.

The chain combines TRBV9 with TRBJ2-1, with 7 bases lining up with TRBD2. Losses at the gene ends were 0 bases for V and 4 bases for J; bases not matched to a gene: 4. CDR1 SGDLS and CDR2 YYNGEE come from the germline V gene. The CDR3 contains 15 residues. The chain's CDR3 is CASSVEAGSYNEQFF. The DNA for the CDR3 is TGTGCCAGCAGCGTAGAAGCGGGATCATACAATGAGCAGTTCTTC.

This chain uses TRBV28 with TRBJ1-1; TRBD1 matches 9 bases. V trimming: 3 bases; J trimming: 0 bases; junction bases outside the gene matches: 20. The CDR3 length is 21 residues. Germline V gives CDR1 MDHEN, CDR2 SYDVKM. CDR3 sequence reads: CASSFLSRYIRDREMNTEAFF. Written as DNA, the CDR3 is TGTGCCAGCAGTTTTCTCTCGCGTTATATCCGGGACAGGGAAATGAACACTGAAGCTTTCTTT.